The entry below describes one T cell receptor (beta chain). Its antigen is not known. The donors, nominally healthy at sampling, likely had unrecorded immune exposures. This CDR3 has 13 residues. Trimming cost V 0 bases and J 12 bases; bases outside gene matches: 6. CDR1 SGHDT and CDR2 YYEEEE come from the germline V gene. These data belong to a study of cytomegalovirus exposure and HLA in healthy donors. Whole-study results and caveats: Beyond CMV serostatus, there was no information to go on about immune exposure.

The PCR had 60 Vbeta and 13 Jbeta primers. TCRdb's copy holds only in-frame clones and misses some; the assay was immunoSEQ multiplex PCR. The sample holds approximately 110,000 clones; around 64% are singletons and the top ten take 8% to 9.5%. The gene calls are TRBV5-6 and TRBJ2-5; 9 bases are a match to TRBD1. The sequence was obtained from a man aged 30 to 45 in good health and CMV-seropositive. The sequenced sample consisted of PBMCs. The CDR3 spells CASSLGTGVFEYF. CDR3 bases: TGTGCCAGCAGCTTGGGGACAGGGGTTTTTGAGTACTTC.